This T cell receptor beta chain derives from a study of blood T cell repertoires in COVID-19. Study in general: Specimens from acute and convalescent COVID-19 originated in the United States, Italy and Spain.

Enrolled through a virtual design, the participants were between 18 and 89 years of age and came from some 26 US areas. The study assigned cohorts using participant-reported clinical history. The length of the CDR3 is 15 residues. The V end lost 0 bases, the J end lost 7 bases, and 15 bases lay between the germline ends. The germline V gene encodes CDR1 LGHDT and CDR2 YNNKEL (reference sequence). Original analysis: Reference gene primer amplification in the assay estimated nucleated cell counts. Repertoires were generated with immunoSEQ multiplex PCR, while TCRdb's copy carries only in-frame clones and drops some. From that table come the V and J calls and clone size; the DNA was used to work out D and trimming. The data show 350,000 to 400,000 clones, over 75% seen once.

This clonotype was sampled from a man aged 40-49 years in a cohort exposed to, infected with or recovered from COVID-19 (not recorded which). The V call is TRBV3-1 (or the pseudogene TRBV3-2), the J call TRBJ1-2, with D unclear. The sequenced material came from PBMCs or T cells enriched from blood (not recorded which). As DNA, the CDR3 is TGTGCCAGCAGCCAAGAGGGTCACGAGGTTAGTGGCTACACCTTC. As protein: CASSQEGHEVSGYTF.